These T cell receptor beta chains were read from a single sample in a study of blood T cell repertoires in COVID-19. Sequencing was performed with immunoSEQ multiplex PCR; in TCRdb, only in-frame clones are kept and a portion is missing. Here the sample spans 150,000 to 200,000 clones, approximately 86% being singletons. The sequencing sample was made of peripheral blood. These receptors all come from a woman aged 45-60 years with acute or convalescent COVID-19. Each CDR3 is given with its conserved first and last residue. The D gene is left open where the match is weak. Some rows mark clone size as missing; the rest say once, few, many or name a class of expanded clone.

j_call	v_call	d_call	clone_size	cdr3_nt	cdr3_aa
TRBJ1-2	TRBV10-3	.	once	TGTGCCATCAGTGAGTCTCGTGCGGGGATCTATGGCTACACCTTC	CAISESRAGIYGYTF
TRBJ2-3	TRBV24-1	TRBD2	.	TGTGCCACCAGTGATTCCCGACTAGCGGGGGGGCCAGCAGATACGCAGTATTTT	CATSDSRLAGGPADTQYF
TRBJ1-1	TRBV27	TRBD1	once	TGTGCCAGCAGTTTAGTCGGGACAGGGAGGTTTACTGAAGCTTTCTTT	CASSLVGTGRFTEAFF
TRBJ1-2	TRBV30	.	.	TGTGCCGGGGAGCCGGACACTCACTATGGCTACACCTTC	CAGEPDTHYGYTF
TRBJ2-5	TRBV30	.	once	TGTGCCTGGGGACTCCAAGAGACCCAGTACTTC	CAWGLQETQYF
TRBJ2-1	TRBV11-3	TRBD1	.	TGTGCCAGCAGCTCCAAGGGGGCATATGAGCAGTTCTTC	CASSSKGAYEQFF
TRBJ2-2	TRBV29-1	.	.	TGCAGCGTTGAAGGTATCGTTAACACCGGGGAGCTGTTTTTT	CSVEGIVNTGELFF
TRBJ2-6	TRBV19	.	.	TGTGCCAGTAGTAACCCCAGGGACTTCCCACAAGGCGGCTCCTCCGGGGCCAACGTCCTGACTTTC	CASSNPRDFPQGGSSGANVLTF
TRBJ1-1	TRBV6-5	TRBD1	.	TGTGCCAGCAGTTACCCTGGACAGGGGAACACTGAAGCTTTCTTT	CASSYPGQGNTEAFF
TRBJ1-4	TRBV19	.	.	TGTGCCAGTAATGGACAAGCTAATGAAAAACTGTTTTTT	CASNGQANEKLFF
TRBJ2-2	TRBV11-2	.	.	TGTGCCAGCAGCGTCCTACAGGGCTACACCGGGGAGCTGTTTTTT	CASSVLQGYTGELFF
TRBJ2-3	TRBV19	TRBD2	.	TGTGCCAGTAGTGGCGGGAGGGACACAGATACGCAGTATTTT	CASSGGRDTDTQYF
TRBJ2-5	TRBV11-2	TRBD1	.	TGTGCCAGCAGCTCATATACCGGGACAGGGCAGGAGACCCAGTACTTC	CASSSYTGTGQETQYF
TRBJ1-2	TRBV19	TRBD1	.	TGTGCCAGTAGTAAGGAACAGGGGACGGGCTATGGCTACACCTTC	CASSKEQGTGYGYTF
TRBJ1-1	TRBV5-1	.	.	TGCGCCAGCAGCTTGGGCGTCAGCCCTGAGGGAACTGAAGCTTTCTTT	CASSLGVSPEGTEAFF
TRBJ1-5	TRBV19	.	few	TGTGCCAGTAGTATAGTGAGGGTGGGTCAGCCCCAGCATTTT	CASSIVRVGQPQHF
TRBJ2-1	TRBV7-2	TRBD2	.	TGTGCCAGCAGCCCCGGGGGGGTCAATGAGCAGTTCTTC	CASSPGGVNEQFF
TRBJ2-6	TRBV7-2	TRBD1	once	TGTGCCAGCAGCTTTACCGGGACAGGGTTTACTGGGGCCAACGTCCTGACTTTC	CASSFTGTGFTGANVLTF
TRBJ2-2	TRBV4-3	.	.	TGCGCCAGCAGCCAAGATTTCAGCGACTACGGCACCGGGGAGCTGTTTTTT	CASSQDFSDYGTGELFF
TRBJ2-5	TRBV19	.	.	TGTGCCAGTAGTAATCAAGGGGCTGAGACCCAGTACTTC	CASSNQGAETQYF
TRBJ1-2	TRBV18	.	.	TGTGCCAGCTCCTTCTCTTCAGCAGGGGATGGCTACACCTTC	CASSFSSAGDGYTF
TRBJ2-5	TRBV6-5	.	once	TGTGCCAGCAGTTATGCGGGGGCCCAAGAGACCCAGTACTTC	CASSYAGAQETQYF
TRBJ1-1	TRBV7-2	.	.	TGTGCCAGCAGCCAAGGGACACTTTCGACTGAAGCTTTCTTT	CASSQGTLSTEAFF
TRBJ2-7	TRBV18	TRBD1	once	TGTGCCAGCTCACCGGTCGGAGGACCAGGGGGCTACGAGCAGTACTTC	CASSPVGGPGGYEQYF
TRBJ1-1	TRBV7-2	.	.	TGTGCCTCCCGGGGGAACACTGAAGCTTTCTTT	CASRGNTEAFF
TRBJ2-1	TRBV5-4	TRBD2	.	TGTGCCAGCAGCTCTTTAGCGGGAGGCGATGAGCAGTTCTTC	CASSSLAGGDEQFF
TRBJ1-2	TRBV4-1	.	.	TGCGCCAGCAGCCAAGGACAGATTAACTATGGCTACACCTTC	CASSQGQINYGYTF
TRBJ2-3	TRBV3-1/TRBV3-2	TRBD2	.	TGTGCCAGCAGCCAGGGACTAGCGGGAGGGGATACGCAGTATTTT	CASSQGLAGGDTQYF
TRBJ2-7	TRBV6-6	.	.	TGTGCCAGCAGTTACTCGACCCAGGGGCCCTACGAGCAGTACTTC	CASSYSTQGPYEQYF
TRBJ2-3	TRBV5-8	TRBD2	.	TGTGCCAGCAGCTCGACTAGCGGGAGCACAGATACGCAGTATTTT	CASSSTSGSTDTQYF
TRBJ2-2	TRBV3-1/TRBV3-2	TRBD1	.	TGTGCCAGCAGCCCGGGGAACAGGGGGGCCGGGGAGCTGTTTTTT	CASSPGNRGAGELFF
TRBJ2-1	TRBV5-1	TRBD2	few	TGCGCCAGCAGCTTACTAGCGGGAATTGAGCAGTTCTTC	CASSLLAGIEQFF
TRBJ2-2	TRBV27	TRBD1	.	TGTGCCAGTTCGCCGGGGACAGGCCTTCCTAGTGGGGAGCTGTTTTTT	CASSPGTGLPSGELFF
TRBJ1-1	TRBV5-1	TRBD1	.	TGCGCCAGCAGCCGGGACAGGGGAAACACTGAAGCTTTCTTT	CASSRDRGNTEAFF
TRBJ2-1	TRBV28	TRBD2	once	TGTGCCAGCAGCCCAAGCGGGATGAAGGTGATTTGGTTCTTC	CASSPSGMKVIWFF
TRBJ2-7	TRBV6-2/TRBV6-3	.	.	TGTGCCAGCAGTCCGGGAAGTTCTCACCATACAGAGCAGTACTTC	CASSPGSSHHTEQYF
TRBJ2-1	TRBV27	.	.	TGTGCCAGCAGTTTAATCCGGGCCGAGGGCCATGAGCAGTTCTTC	CASSLIRAEGHEQFF
TRBJ2-5	TRBV7-2	.	.	TGTGCCAGCAACTCTAGGGGGCGGCGGGGCCAAGAGACCCAGTACTTC	CASNSRGRRGQETQYF
TRBJ2-1	TRBV7-9	TRBD2	.	TGTGCCAGCAGCTTAGGGGCGGGGGGGCCCAATGAGCAGTTCTTC	CASSLGAGGPNEQFF
TRBJ2-5	TRBV18	.	.	TGTGCCAGCTCACCACGGGGTGGACAGAACCAAGAGACCCAGTACTTC	CASSPRGGQNQETQYF
TRBJ2-7	TRBV5-6	.	once	TGTGCCAGCAGCTTGTACCCTATCGGGGACTACGAGCAGTACTTC	CASSLYPIGDYEQYF
TRBJ1-1	TRBV19	TRBD1	.	TGTGCCAGTAGTATGACCGGGACAGGGACCACTGAAGCTTTCTTT	CASSMTGTGTTEAFF
TRBJ2-1	TRBV3-1/TRBV3-2	TRBD2	few	TGTGCCAGCAGGGGGGGAGGGAGCGGCAATGAGCAGTTCTTC	CASRGGGSGNEQFF
TRBJ1-1	TRBV5-1	.	.	TGCGCCAGCAGTCAGGGGACTGAAGCTTTCTTT	CASSQGTEAFF
TRBJ2-7	TRBV5-1	TRBD2	once	TGCGCCAGCAGCTTGGGGGGACTAGCGGACTACGAGCAGTACTTC	CASSLGGLADYEQYF